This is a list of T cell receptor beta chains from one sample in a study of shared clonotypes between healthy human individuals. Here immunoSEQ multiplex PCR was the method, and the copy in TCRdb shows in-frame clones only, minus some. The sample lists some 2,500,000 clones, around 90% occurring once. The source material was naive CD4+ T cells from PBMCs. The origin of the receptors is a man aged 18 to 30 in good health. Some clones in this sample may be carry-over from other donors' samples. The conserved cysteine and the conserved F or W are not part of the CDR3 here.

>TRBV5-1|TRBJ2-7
ASSAVLAGEVYEQY
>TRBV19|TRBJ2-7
ASSIPRAASYEQY
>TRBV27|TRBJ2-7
ASSPLFGSTDEQY
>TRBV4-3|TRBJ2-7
ASSLLSGTGTEQY
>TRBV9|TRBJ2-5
ASSVSSGRALGETQY
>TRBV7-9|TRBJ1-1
ATMAGVNTEAF
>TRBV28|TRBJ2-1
ASSQALTYNEQF
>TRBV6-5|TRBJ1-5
ASSYDSNSNQPQH
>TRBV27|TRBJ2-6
ASMKQGSSGANVLT
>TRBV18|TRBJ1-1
ASSPGTGVWNTEAF
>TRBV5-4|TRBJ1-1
ASTNKTGNTEAF
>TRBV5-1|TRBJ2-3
ASSLGDSGADTQY
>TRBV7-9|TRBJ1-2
ASSLEQGGYT
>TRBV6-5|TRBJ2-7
ASSYLGTSGSYEQY
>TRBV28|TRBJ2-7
ASSFRAGVRAGSYEQY
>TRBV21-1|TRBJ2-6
ASSKKGTGCSGANVLT
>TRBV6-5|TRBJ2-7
ASSPSDPFEQY
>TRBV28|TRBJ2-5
ASSPTDQETQY
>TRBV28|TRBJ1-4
ASSSARANEKLF
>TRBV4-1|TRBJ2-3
ASSQKGLSTDTQY
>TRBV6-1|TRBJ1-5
ASRPGGWGNQPQH
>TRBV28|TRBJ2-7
ASSPSVAVGVGEQY
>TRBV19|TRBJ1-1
ASSIPQSAEAF
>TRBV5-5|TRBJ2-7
ASSSAGPFEQY
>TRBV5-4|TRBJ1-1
ASSRLDSLERF
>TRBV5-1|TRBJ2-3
ASSPWGQGSTDTQY
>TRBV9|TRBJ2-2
ASSVVPSGSTGELF
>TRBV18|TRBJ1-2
ASSPARGGGYGYT
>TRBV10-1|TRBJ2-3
ASSESLRMGDTQY
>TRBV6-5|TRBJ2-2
ASSPRPQAGELF
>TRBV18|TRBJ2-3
ASSPARGSTDTQY
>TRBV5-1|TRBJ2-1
ASSPTSGFHNEQF
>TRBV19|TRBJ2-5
ASSIQRGTQY
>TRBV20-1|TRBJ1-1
SARRGPEAF
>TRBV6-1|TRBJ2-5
ASSVGRTVETQY
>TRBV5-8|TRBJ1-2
ASSFEGDGNYGYT
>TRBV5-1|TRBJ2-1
ASSFLPTYNEQF
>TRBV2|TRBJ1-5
ASTRDSGNQPQH
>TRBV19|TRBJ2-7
ASSQQGAPYEQY
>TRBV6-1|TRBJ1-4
ASSEGGTNEKLF
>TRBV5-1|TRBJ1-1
ASSSGDRVNTEAF
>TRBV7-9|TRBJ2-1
ASSVAGTSGNEQF
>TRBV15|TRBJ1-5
ATSRDSIGNQPQH
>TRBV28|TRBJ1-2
ASSLGSLPYGYT
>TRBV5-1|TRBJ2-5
ASCPGQGGQETQY
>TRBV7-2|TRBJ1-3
ASSLGGQIGNTIY
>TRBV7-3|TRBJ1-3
ASSLTGTGPGNTIY
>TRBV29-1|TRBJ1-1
SGFGGGRAEAF
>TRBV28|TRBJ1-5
ASSLWGGGEGQPQH
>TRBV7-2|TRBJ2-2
ASSLVGSGRVWELF
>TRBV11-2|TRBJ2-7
ASSQPRDRVLYEQY
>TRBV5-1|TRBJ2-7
ASSLEALGHSHEQY